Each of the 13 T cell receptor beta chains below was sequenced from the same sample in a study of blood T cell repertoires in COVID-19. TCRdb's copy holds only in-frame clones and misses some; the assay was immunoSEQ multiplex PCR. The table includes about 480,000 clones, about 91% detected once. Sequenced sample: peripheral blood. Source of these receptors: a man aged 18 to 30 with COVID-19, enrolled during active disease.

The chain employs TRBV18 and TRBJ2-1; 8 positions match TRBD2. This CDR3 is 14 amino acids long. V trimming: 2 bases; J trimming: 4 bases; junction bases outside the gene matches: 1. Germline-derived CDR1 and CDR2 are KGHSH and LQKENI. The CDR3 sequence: CASSPGTSYNEQFF. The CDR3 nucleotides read TGTGCCAGCTCACCAGGGACTAGTTACAATGAGCAGTTCTTC.

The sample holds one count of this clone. The CDR3 here is CASSPDLGQGARGYTF. Here the CDR3 DNA reads TGTGCCAGCTCACCTGACCTGGGACAGGGGGCTCGTGGCTACACCTTC. The chain recombines TRBV18 with TRBJ1-2, with 12 bases lining up with TRBD1. J lost 7 bases, V lost 3 bases, and 9 bases had no gene match. The CDR3 extends over 16 amino acids. Germline V lookup: CDR1 KGHSH, CDR2 LQKENI.

CDR3 amino acids: CASSTSGLAGVNEQFF. The CDR3 DNA reads TGCGCCAGCAGCACATCGGGACTAGCGGGAGTCAATGAGCAGTTCTTC. J is TRBJ2-1 and V is TRBV5-1; 14 bases fit TRBD2. Germline CDR1 SGHRS, CDR2 YFSETQ. V dropped 4 bases and J dropped 6; count of bases not matched to a gene: 6. The CDR3 consists of 16 residues.

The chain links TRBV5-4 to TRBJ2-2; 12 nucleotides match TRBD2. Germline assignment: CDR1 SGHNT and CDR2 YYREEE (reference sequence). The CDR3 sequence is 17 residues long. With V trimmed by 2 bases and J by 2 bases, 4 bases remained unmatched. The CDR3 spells CASSFRTSGTNTGELFF. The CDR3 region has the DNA TGTGCCAGCAGCTTCCGGACTAGCGGGACAAACACCGGGGAGCTGTTTTTT.

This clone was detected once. The CDR3 nucleotides are TGTGCCAGCTCCACAGGGAACACTGAAGCTTTCTTT. Its protein product is CASSTGNTEAFF. J is TRBJ1-1 and V is TRBV25-1; perhaps TRBD1 as D (5 bases). The V gene's germline CDR1 is MGHDK and CDR2 SYGVNS. This CDR3 region has 12 residues. Trimming shortened V by 8 bases and J by 1 base, and 8 bases separated the two germline ends. The full variable domain, rest sourced from reference TRBV25-1 and TRBJ1-1, is EADIYQTPRYLVIGTGKKITLECSQTMGHDKMYWYQQDPGMELHLIHYSYGVNSTEKGDLSSESTVSRIRTEHFPLTLESARPSHTSQYLCASSTGNTEAFFGQGTRLTVV.

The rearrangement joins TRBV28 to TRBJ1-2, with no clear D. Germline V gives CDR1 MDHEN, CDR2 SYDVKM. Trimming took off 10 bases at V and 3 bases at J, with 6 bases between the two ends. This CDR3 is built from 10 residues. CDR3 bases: TGTGCCACCCGGGACTATGGCTACACCTTC. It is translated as CATRDYGYTF.

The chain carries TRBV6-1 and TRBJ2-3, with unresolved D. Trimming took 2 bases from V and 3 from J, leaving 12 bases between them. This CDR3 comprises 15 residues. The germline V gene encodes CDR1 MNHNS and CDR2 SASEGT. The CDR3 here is CASSELVVQTDTQYF. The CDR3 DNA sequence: TGTGCCAGCAGTGAATTGGTCGTTCAGACAGATACGCAGTATTTT.

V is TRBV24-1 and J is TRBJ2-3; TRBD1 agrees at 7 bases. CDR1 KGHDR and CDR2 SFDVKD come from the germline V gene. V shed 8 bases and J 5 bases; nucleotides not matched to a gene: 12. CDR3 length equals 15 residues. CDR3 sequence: CATNNREGGIDTQYF. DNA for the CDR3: TGTGCCACCAACAACCGGGAAGGGGGCATAGATACGCAGTATTTT.

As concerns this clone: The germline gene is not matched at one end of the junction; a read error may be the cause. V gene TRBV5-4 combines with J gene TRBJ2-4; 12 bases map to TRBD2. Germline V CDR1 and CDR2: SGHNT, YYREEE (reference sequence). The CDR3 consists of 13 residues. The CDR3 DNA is TGTGCCAGCAGTTTTCTAGCGGGAGGGCCCTCGATTTTC. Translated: CASSFLAGGPSIF.

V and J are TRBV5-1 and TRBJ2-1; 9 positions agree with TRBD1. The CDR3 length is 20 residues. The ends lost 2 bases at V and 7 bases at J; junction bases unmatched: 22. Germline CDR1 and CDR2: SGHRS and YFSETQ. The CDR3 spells CASSLKTGGERTSLGNEQFF. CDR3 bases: TGCGCCAGCAGCTTAAAGACAGGGGGGGAGCGGACCTCCCTCGGGAATGAGCAGTTCTTC.

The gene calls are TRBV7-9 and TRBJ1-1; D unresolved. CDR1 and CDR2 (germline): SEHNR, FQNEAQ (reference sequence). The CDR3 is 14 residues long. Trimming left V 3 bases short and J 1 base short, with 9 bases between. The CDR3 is CASSFRGRNTEAFF. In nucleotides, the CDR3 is TGTGCCAGCAGCTTCCGGGGTCGGAACACTGAAGCTTTCTTT.

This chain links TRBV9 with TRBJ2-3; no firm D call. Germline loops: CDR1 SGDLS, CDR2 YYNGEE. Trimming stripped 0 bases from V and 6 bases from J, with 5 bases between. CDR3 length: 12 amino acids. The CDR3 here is CASSVERDTQYF. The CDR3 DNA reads TGTGCCAGCAGCGTAGAGCGTGATACGCAGTATTTT.

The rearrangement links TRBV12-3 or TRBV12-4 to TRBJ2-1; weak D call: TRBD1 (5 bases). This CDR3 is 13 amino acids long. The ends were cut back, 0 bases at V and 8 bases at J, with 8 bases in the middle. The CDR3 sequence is CASSLALGHEQFF. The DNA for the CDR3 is TGTGCCAGCAGTTTAGCGTTGGGGCATGAGCAGTTCTTC.